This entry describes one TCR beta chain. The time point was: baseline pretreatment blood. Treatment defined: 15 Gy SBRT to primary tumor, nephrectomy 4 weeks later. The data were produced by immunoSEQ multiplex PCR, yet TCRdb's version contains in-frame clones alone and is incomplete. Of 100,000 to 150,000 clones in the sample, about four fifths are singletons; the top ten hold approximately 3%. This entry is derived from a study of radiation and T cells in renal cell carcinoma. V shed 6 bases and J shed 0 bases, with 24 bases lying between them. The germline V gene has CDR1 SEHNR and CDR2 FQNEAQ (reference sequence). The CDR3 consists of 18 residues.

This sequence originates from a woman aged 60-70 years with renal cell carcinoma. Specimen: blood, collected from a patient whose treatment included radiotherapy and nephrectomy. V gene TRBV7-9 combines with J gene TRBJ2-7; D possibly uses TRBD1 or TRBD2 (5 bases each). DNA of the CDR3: TGTGCCAGCAGTCCCACCCCGCCGGGGACCCTTCACTCCTACGAGCAGTACTTC. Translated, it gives CASSPTPPGTLHSYEQYF.